The 16 T cell receptor beta chains reported below all come from one sample, sequenced in a study of CD8 T cells in ankylosing spondylitis (dated by TCRdb to 2017 to 2019). The library was made by 5' RACE. These reads were obtained on an Illumina HiSeq 2500. TCRdb reran the public reads through fastp at Q25 and MiXCR, keeping productive beta chains. Each CDR3 protein gets just one entry, which takes the most common genes and DNA from the rows behind it. The sample yields about 160,000 distinct CDR3 sequences; approximately 48% were counted once. 15% of the sample is taken by the ten largest. Sequencing was done on a sample of synovial fluid, either unsorted or a sorted T cell fraction (not recorded which). The origin of the receptors is a male donor with ankylosing spondylitis.

The V and J genes are TRBV9 and TRBJ2-3, with a possible D match to TRBD2 (7 bases). Per the germline V gene, CDR1 is SGDLS and CDR2 is YYNGEE. Deletions cut 5 bases from V and 0 bases from J, with 16 bases between. The CDR3 consists of 16 residues. DNA for the CDR3: TGTGCCAGCAGGGGGGGCGGGGGACCCAGCACAGATACGCAGTATTTT. It translates to CASRGGGGPSTDTQYF.

The CDR3 bases are TGTGCCAGCAGTGAATGGACAGTTAATCAGCCCCAGCATTTT. Its protein product is CASSEWTVNQPQHF. The chain uses TRBV25-1 and TRBJ1-5, with a weak D call TRBD1 (6 bases). CDR3 length: 14 amino acids. Germline V lookup: CDR1 MGHDK, CDR2 SYGVNS. The ends were cut back, 1 base at V and 4 bases at J, with 8 bases in the middle.

A few counts support this clonotype. The chain joins TRBV29-1 to TRBJ2-1, with 7 nucleotides matching TRBD1. The V gene's germline CDR1 is SQVTM and CDR2 ANQGSEA. V gave up 1 base and J gave up 7 bases; unmatched junction bases: 7. The CDR3 loop spans 14 amino acids. The CDR3 protein is CSVEAPYRGNEQFF. Here the CDR3 DNA reads TGCAGCGTTGAAGCCCCGTACAGGGGAAATGAGCAGTTCTTC.

This chain joins TRBV20-1 and TRBJ2-1; the match to TRBD2 covers 11 bases. This CDR3 has 17 residues. J lost 2 bases, V lost 5 bases, and 11 bases had no gene match. The germline gives CDR1 DFQATT, CDR2 SNEGSKA (reference sequence). The CDR3 reads CSAVGTSGLLTYNEQFF. CDR3 in DNA: TGCAGTGCTGTCGGGACTAGCGGACTACTTACCTACAATGAGCAGTTCTTC.

The chain combines TRBV4-1 with TRBJ1-3; D is undetermined. CDR3 size: 19 residues. Germline V gene sequence: CDR1 MGHRA, CDR2 YSYEKL. V was trimmed by 0 bases and J by 0 bases, leaving 18 bases between them. The DNA of the CDR3 is TGCGCCAGCAGCCAAGAGCCAGTAATCTTTCTCTCCTCTGGAAACACCATATATTTT. Its translation is CASSQEPVIFLSSGNTIYF.

The chain carries TRBV11-2 and TRBJ1-2; D remains unclear. V gave up 1 base and J gave up 3 bases, with 12 bases separating them. The V gene's germline CDR1 is SGHAT and CDR2 FQNNGV. The CDR3 length is 15 residues. CDR3 in amino acids: CASSLAPGFDYGYTF. For the CDR3, the DNA is TGTGCCAGCAGCTTAGCTCCAGGATTTGACTATGGCTACACCTTC.

This clonotype qualifies as medium-sized. This chain links TRBV10-3 with TRBJ1-6; D not certain. Germline CDR1 is ENHRY and CDR2 is SYGVKD. This CDR3 spans 13 amino acids. V was pared by 3 bases and J by 9 bases, with 9 bases between. The CDR3 loop reads CAISDETISPLHF. For the CDR3, the DNA is TGTGCCATCAGTGATGAGACAATTTCACCCCTCCACTTT.

The chain uses TRBV28 and TRBJ2-1; D might be TRBD2 (6 bases). Germline V CDR1 and CDR2: MDHEN, SYDVKM. Trimming took off 5 bases at V and 8 bases at J, with 10 bases between the two ends. The CDR3 consists of 12 residues. CDR3 loop: CASSGTFHEQFF. The CDR3 DNA reads TGTGCCAGCAGTGGGACTTTTCATGAGCAGTTCTTC.

The chain is built from TRBV6-5 and TRBJ2-7; 9 bases are a match to TRBD1. The CDR3 is made up of 15 amino acids. Losses at the gene ends were 0 bases for V and 3 bases for J; bases not matched to a gene: 3. CDR1 is MNHEY, CDR2 SVGAGI, per germline. Written as DNA, the CDR3 is TGTGCCAGCAGTTACTCGGGACAGGGTAGCTACGAGCAGTACTTC. Protein sequence: CASSYSGQGSYEQYF.

J is TRBJ2-7 and V is TRBV30, with 10 bases fitting TRBD1. V was pared by 0 bases and J by 3 bases, with 5 bases of the junction left unmatched. Per germline, CDR1 GTSNPN and CDR2 SVGIG (reference sequence). The CDR3 has 15 amino acids. CDR3 amino acids: CAWSVRWDRGYEQYF. The CDR3 DNA reads TGTGCCTGGAGTGTACGTTGGGACAGGGGCTACGAGCAGTACTTC.

The V call is TRBV18, the J call TRBJ2-7; D could derive from TRBD1 or TRBD2 (7 bases each). V gave up 4 bases and J gave up 2 bases, with 15 bases separating them. Germline CDR1 is KGHSH and CDR2 is LQKENI. The CDR3 totals 15 residues. Here the CDR3 reads CASSLDREGAYEQYF. CDR3 DNA sequence: TGTGCCAGCTCACTAGACAGGGAGGGGGCCTACGAGCAGTACTTC.

This clonotype was seen just once. The J gene is TRBJ1-1, the V gene TRBV10-2; no reliable D call. Germline CDR1 reads WSHSY; CDR2 reads SAAADI. The CDR3 consists of 14 residues. Trimming cost V 6 bases and J 12 bases, with 23 bases left between them. Written as DNA, the CDR3 is TGCGCCAGCAGCTCGAAATTTCAGTGGAGGTGGTCTTTCTTT. Residues: CASSSKFQWRWSFF.

This clonotype was counted only a few times. The chain combines TRBV12-3 or TRBV12-4 with TRBJ1-3; D ambiguous. V was cut by 1 base and J by 4 bases, with 2 bases left in between. The CDR3 has 12 amino acids. The CDR3 here is CASSLGGNTIYF. CDR3 in DNA: TGTGCCAGCAGTTTAGGCGGAAACACCATATATTTT.

A few counts support this clonotype. The rearrangement joins TRBV12-3 or TRBV12-4 to TRBJ1-1; unclear D gene. This CDR3 spans 13 amino acids. V gave up 6 bases and J gave up 5 bases, with 13 bases separating them. The CDR3 reads CASRPKRETEAFF. The CDR3 DNA sequence: TGTGCCAGCAGGCCCAAGAGAGAAACTGAAGCTTTCTTT.

The CDR3 DNA is TGCGCCAGCAGCCAAGACCGGACAGGCGACATTCAGTACTTC. Protein product: CASSQDRTGDIQYF. The chain uses TRBV4-1 and TRBJ2-4; 7 bases map to TRBD1. The V and J ends lost 0 bases and 8 bases, in that order; junction bases with no gene match: 4. The CDR3 spans 14 residues. CDR1 and CDR2 (germline): MGHRA, YSYEKL.

The gene calls are TRBV10-3 and TRBJ2-1; TRBD1 matches at 8 bases. The CDR3 contains 16 residues. Germline V gene lookup returns CDR1 ENHRY and CDR2 SYGVKD. V shed 7 bases, J shed 1 base, and the junction held 9 bases outside the gene matches. The CDR3 DNA follows: TGTGCCATCACCGAAGAGGGACAGGATTCCTACAATGAGCAGTTCTTC. This sequence encodes CAITEEGQDSYNEQFF.